The 14 T cell receptor beta chains presented below share a single source sample, sequenced in a study of T cell repertoires in cytomegalovirus infection. TCRdb processed the reads anew with MiXCR; each CDR3 protein has one entry. The data contain 680,000 or so distinct CDR3 sequences, about a third of them singletons. The sequenced sample consisted of PBMCs. These receptors were collected from a human donor in good health (CMV status not recorded). Some clones in this sample may be carry-over from other donors' samples.

The V gene is TRBV5-5, the J gene TRBJ2-3; TRBD1 might be the D (6 bases). The CDR3 is 17 amino acids. Trimming pared 4 bases from V and 2 bases from J, leaving 20 bases between. CDR1 and CDR2 from the germline V gene are SGHKS and YYEKEE (reference sequence). The CDR3 reads CASSLRWPTGPTDTQYF. The CDR3 DNA reads TGTGCCAGCAGCCTTCGGTGGCCGACAGGACCCACAGATACGCAGTATTTT.

This clonotype was detected a few times. The gene calls are TRBV15 and TRBJ1-5; D is unresolved. Germline V CDR1 and CDR2: LNHNV, YYDKDF (reference sequence). The CDR3 extends over 12 amino acids. Trimming pared 5 bases from V and 5 bases from J, leaving 7 bases between. The DNA of the CDR3 is TGTGCCACCAGCGTAAAGGATCAGCCCCAGCATTTT. Protein product: CATSVKDQPQHF.

This clonotype was counted ten times or more. The genes are TRBV7-9 and TRBJ1-6; D possibly corresponds to TRBD1 (6 bases). This CDR3 comprises 13 residues. Trimming left V 5 bases short and J 11 bases short, with 13 bases between. Germline V gives CDR1 SEHNR, CDR2 FQNEAQ (reference sequence). The DNA of the CDR3 is TGTGCCAGCAGCACAGGGTTGATTGCACCCCTCCACTTT. Its translation: CASSTGLIAPLHF.

This clonotype was counted ten times or more. The V call is TRBV7-2, the J call TRBJ2-7, with 7 bases identical to TRBD2. The V segment lost 3 bases and the J segment 4 bases; nucleotides outside the gene matches: 15. The CDR3 has 17 amino acids. Germline lookup yields CDR1 SGHTA and CDR2 FQGNSA. The CDR3 region has the DNA TGTGCCAGCAGCTTCAAGGCCCCGGGACTACTTGTTTACGAGCAGTACTTC. It yields the protein CASSFKAPGLLVYEQYF.

About this clonotype: Compared with germline, one end of the junction differs, possibly owing to a read error. The chain employs TRBV7-4 and TRBJ2-1; D might be TRBD1 or TRBD2, each matching 6 bases. CDR1 and CDR2 from the germline V gene are SGHVT and SQSDAQ. This CDR3 contains 12 residues. CDR3 nucleotides: TGTGCCAGCAGTGGCGGGACACTTGCGCAGTTATTC. Protein product: CASSGGTLAQLF.

V and J are TRBV7-8 and TRBJ1-6; no firm D call. Trimming left V 6 bases short and J 9 bases short, with 12 bases between. Per the germline V gene, CDR1 is SGHVS and CDR2 is FQNEAQ. The CDR3 covers 13 residues. The CDR3 sequence is CASRTDRGSPLHF. CDR3 DNA: TGTGCCAGCAGGACGGATAGAGGTTCACCCCTCCACTTT.

This chain joins TRBV19 and TRBJ1-2, with D possibly being TRBD1 (5 bases). The CDR3 contains 14 residues. V was cut by 6 bases and J by 3 bases, with 14 bases left in between. CDR1 and CDR2 from the germline V gene are LNHDA and SQIVND (reference sequence). CDR3 protein: CASRVYGGDYGYTF. The CDR3 DNA reads TGTGCCAGTAGGGTCTACGGAGGGGACTATGGCTACACCTTC.

This clonotype has a handful of counts. CDR3 region: CASSLAEGRQPQHF. Here the CDR3 DNA reads TGTGCCAGCAGCTTAGCCGAGGGGAGACAGCCCCAGCATTTT. The V and J genes are TRBV7-6 and TRBJ1-5, with D tentatively TRBD1 (5 bases). Germline-derived CDR1 and CDR2 are SGHVS and FNYEAQ. Trimming took off 0 bases at V and 7 bases at J, with 10 bases between the two ends. The length of the CDR3 is 14 residues.

This clonotype was seen a handful of times. This chain joins TRBV5-5 and TRBJ2-2; unclear D gene. Germline CDR1 is SGHKS and CDR2 is YYEKEE (reference sequence). Trimming shortened V by 2 bases and J by 2 bases, and 13 bases separated the two germline ends. This CDR3 contains 16 residues. CDR3 amino acids: CASSFQVGFNTGELFF. The CDR3 DNA follows: TGTGCCAGCAGCTTTCAGGTCGGGTTCAACACCGGGGAGCTGTTTTTT.

This chain connects TRBV15 to TRBJ2-3; 7 bases match TRBD2. Trimming removed 3 bases from V and 1 base from J; junction bases left unmatched: 4. CDR3 length: 15 amino acids. Germline V gene sequence: CDR1 LNHNV, CDR2 YYDKDF (reference sequence). CDR3 sequence: CATSSPSGGTDTQYF. The CDR3 DNA sequence: TGTGCCACCAGCAGTCCTAGCGGAGGCACAGATACGCAGTATTTT.

The table lists this clonotype with a few counts. This chain links TRBV7-8 with TRBJ1-5, with D unclear. The CDR3 is 16 amino acids. CDR1 is SGHVS and CDR2 is FQNEAQ in the germline V gene. Trimming removed 2 bases at V and 0 bases at J, with 11 bases between. Here the CDR3 reads CASSLWAGNSNQPQHF. CDR3 nucleotides: TGTGCCAGCAGCTTATGGGCGGGCAATAGCAATCAGCCCCAGCATTTT.

This clonotype was observed many times. The chain recombines TRBV7-2 with TRBJ2-7; tentative D call: TRBD2 (6 bases). Per germline, CDR1 SGHTA and CDR2 FQGNSA. The ends were cut back, 5 bases at V and 0 bases at J, with 11 bases in the middle. The CDR3 has 14 residues. The CDR3 protein is CASSRGLLSYEQYF. CDR3 coding DNA: TGTGCCAGCAGCCGCGGACTACTCTCCTACGAGCAGTACTTC.

This rearrangement joins TRBV5-4 to TRBJ2-3, with no clear D. The V end lost 0 bases, the J end lost 6 bases, and 17 bases lay between the germline ends. CDR1 and CDR2 (germline): SGHNT, YYREEE (reference sequence). This CDR3 has 16 residues. Here the CDR3 reads CASSLDLNLVSDTQYF. The CDR3 coding sequence is TGTGCCAGCAGCTTGGATCTCAACTTGGTATCGGATACGCAGTATTTT.

The chain employs TRBV15 and TRBJ2-1, with D tentatively TRBD1 or TRBD2 (5 bases each). The CDR3 spans 15 residues. CDR1 is LNHNV and CDR2 is YYDKDF in the germline V gene (reference sequence). The V end lost 3 bases, the J end lost 4 bases, and 13 bases lay between the germline ends. The CDR3 sequence is CATSSYGTDYNEQFF. The CDR3 DNA sequence: TGTGCCACCAGCAGCTACGGGACGGATTACAATGAGCAGTTCTTC.